The present TCR beta chain was sequenced within a study of blood T cell repertoires in COVID-19. Background on the study: Researchers got acute and convalescent COVID-19 samples from the United States, Italy and Spain.

V lost 5 bases and J 3 bases, leaving 13 bases between the germline ends. Germline CDR1 is SQVTM and CDR2 is ANQGSEA. The CDR3 sequence is 14 residues long. Generated by immunoSEQ multiplex PCR, the TCRdb table keeps only in-frame clones and is missing some. Of some 250,000 clones listed, approximately 80% are singletons. Sequenced material: peripheral blood. The receptor comes from a man between 40 and 49 years old with acute or convalescent COVID-19. The J gene is TRBJ2-2, the V gene TRBV29-1, with D possibly matching TRBD2 (7 bases). CDR3 in amino acids: CSVSRGADTGELFF. As DNA, the CDR3 is TGCAGCGTTAGTCGGGGGGCGGACACCGGGGAGCTGTTTTTT.